This entry describes one T cell receptor beta chain. This clone was counted a few times. Which antigen it targets is not known. No qualities accompany the bases; no much larger clone lies one base away. This sample stems from a study of vaccination effects on CD4 cells after COVID-19 (dated by TCRdb to between 2021 and 2022). About the investigation overall: In the ViraFEST assay, PBMC were stimulated with viral peptide pools, and TCR sequencing was then used to find antigen-specific CD4+ T cell clonotypes based on their expansion. Post-vaccine samples across the study were collected a median of 72 days after the second dose, with a range of 14 to 241. Each well held two million PBMC cultured in IMDM containing roughly 5% human AB serum, roughly 9.9 IU/ml IL-2 and gentamicin, along with about 10 ug/ml peptides. The study compared SARS-CoV-2 spike-specific CD4+ TCR repertoires before and after mRNA vaccination in COVID-19 convalescent patients and infection-naive vaccine recipients. The full study included some 10 COVID-19 convalescent patients and a handful of SARS-CoV-2-naive healthy vaccine recipients. In the study, cultures from other donors were sequenced using the Oncomine TCR Beta short-read assay on an Illumina iSeq 100.

General findings and caveats noted by the study authors: Only a small number of convalescent patients were included, and no early post-infection timepoints were available, which limited the study. Among healthy vaccine recipients, nearly all vaccine-induced clones were SARS-CoV-2 mono-reactive, and only 1 of 255 was cross-reactive with common cold coronaviruses. Both infection-induced and vaccine-induced clones contracted markedly at late post-vaccination timepoints, which is consistent with waning T cell responses.

At the junction V is shortened by 4 bases and J by 4 bases; bases outside the gene matches: 6. The germline V gene (reference sequence) sets CDR1 to LGHDT and CDR2 to YNNKEL. The CDR3 spans 18 residues, from the cysteine through the phenylalanine. The retained sequence is limited to the CDR3, 54 bases, with the frame set at the first base. After about 9 days of culture, CD4+ T cells were isolated with the EasySep CD4+ T cell isolation kit. Each participant got two doses of an mRNA SARS-CoV-2 vaccine, either BNT162b2 or mRNA-1273. Negative nucleocapsid antibody results before and after vaccination confirmed that the healthy vaccine recipients had no prior SARS-CoV-2 infection. Half of the culture medium was replaced with fresh IL-2-containing medium on days 3 and 7. Unless otherwise noted, each peptide stimulation condition was cultured in triplicate wells. PBMC were separated from whole blood using Ficoll-Paque Plus gradient centrifugation and were then either cryopreserved at -140C or used fresh. The QIAamp micro DNA kit was used to extract genomic DNA from the cultured CD4+ T cells.

The library was produced with the immunoSEQ multiplex PCR assay. TCR beta CDR3 sequencing was performed on DNA from the cultured, isolated CD4+ T cells. The original pipeline was this. The analysis removed non-productive TCR sequences, trimmed reads to the CDR3 region, and retained only CDR3s that were 7 or more amino acids long. Antigen-specific clonotypes were identified using the MANAFEST web app by comparison of expansion in peptide wells against reference cultures. Positive clones required FDR<0.05 expansion versus reference and all other wells, odds ratio above 5, and frequency above 0.1% in two replicate wells. A clonotype was defined as cross-reactive if the clonotype was significantly expanded both in SARS-CoV-2 spike wells and in at least one common cold coronavirus spike condition. CDR3 similarity was assessed by Levenshtein distance with the stringdist R package, and unrooted trees were built with ape in R 3.6.1. TCRdb limited this immuneACCESS table to in-frame rearrangements with V and J called. A share of clones is missing; checked studies link under half to unresolved V genes, and the rest is unexplained. V, J and clone size are taken as reported in that table, and D and trimming were inferred from the DNA itself. For this sample the table gives fewer than 85,000 clones, of which around two thirds were detected only once. Around 2.2% of the sample is held by the ten biggest clonotypes.

Sequencing was performed on CD4+ T cells from PBMCs cultured without peptide, taken after COVID-19 vaccination. In this chain, TRBV3-1 (or the pseudogene TRBV3-2) is recombined with TRBJ2-2; 16 central bases correspond to TRBD2. The clonotype originates from a human donor who received a COVID-19 vaccine. CDR3 reads: CASSRSGLAGGPTGELFF. The DNA reads as follows: TGTGCCAGCAGCCGGTCGGGACTAGCGGGGGGGCCCACCGGGGAGCTGTTTTTT.